This TCR beta chain was captured in a study of CD8+CD57+ T cells in acquired aplastic anemia (dated by TCRdb to 2016 to 2019). With respect to the entire study: Extracted DNA from sorted CD4+ and CD8+ cells averaged around 3.5 ug, ranging from about 0.17 to 30 ug. CD8+CD57+ expansion was defined as frequency above the mean frequency observed in healthy subjects. Here is what the overall study found, with its caveats: Roughly 29 CD8+ CDR3 sequences were found to be shared between patients and controls, but these sequences appeared to be highly expressed in patients and within the immunodominant clones of the patients. Patients and healthy controls showed no significant difference in CD8+ Simpson's diversity (P=0.060).

This clonotype was recorded only once. What antigen it recognizes has not been identified. One base away lies a much larger clone, so this may be a sequencing read error. Flow cytometry had shown CD8+CD57+ cell expansion in the patients selected for sequencing. Every patient had severe acquired aplastic anemia, diagnosed using the International Study of Aplastic Anemia and Agranulocytosis and Camitta criteria. No therapy had been received by the patients at the time of blood sampling. The study deep-sequenced TCR repertoires of sorted CD4+ and CD8+ blood T cells from severe aplastic anemia patients and healthy subjects. In the USA, patient enrollment took place under clinicaltrials.gov protocols 00001620, 01623167, 00001397, 00071045, 00081523 and 00961064. Ficoll-Paque density gradient centrifugation was used to isolate peripheral blood mononuclear cells. Before DNA was extracted, CD4+ and CD8+ T cells were sorted using either FACS or magnetic beads.

TCR beta VDJ combination and CDR3 sequence profiling used genomic DNA as the template. An Illumina HiSeq 2000 was used for TCR repertoire sequencing. For the original study's pipeline: Repertoire assessment relied on Simpson's diversity index, CDR3 size and DJ length profiles, and TRBV/TRBJ rearrangement plots. The most abundant DNA sequence in the deep sequencing data was taken as the immunodominant clone. CDR3 amino acid sequences were checked for sharing across subjects and were also compared against the VDJdb database and published repertoires. Clones were called with MiXCR by TCRdb after fastp trimmed the public reads at Q25, and only in-frame beta chains were retained. Entries that share a CDR3 protein sequence are merged under the most common genes and DNA. The V and J calls and clone size come from TCRdb's table, not from the authors' own analysis. For this sample the table gives around 170,000 distinct CDR3 sequences, of which just under 50% were detected only once. 9.7% of the sample comes from the top ten.

Input material: sorted CD4+, CD8+, or CD8+CD57+ T cells (not recorded which) from PBMCs. This sequence originates from a human donor with aplastic anemia.

At the DNA level, the sequence is TGTGCCATCAGTTTACCCCGCCCAGCTCGATCGGCAGATACGCAGTATTTT. This sequence encodes CAISLPRPARSADTQYF. The chain was built from TRBV10-3 and TRBJ2-3; the D gene cannot be named for sure. The CDR3 covers 17 residues, taking in both the cysteine and the phenylalanine. Just the 51-base CDR3 DNA is kept, in frame starting at base 1. The germline V gene encodes CDR1 ENHRY and CDR2 SYGVKD. V and J are truncated by 5 bases and 4 bases respectively, leaving an intervening sequence of 22 bases.